The T cell receptor beta chain described here comes from a study of cytomegalovirus exposure and HLA in healthy donors. Germline V gene data show CDR1 as SEHNR and CDR2 as FQNEAQ (reference sequence). CDR3 length equals 16 residues. V dropped 2 bases and J dropped 4; count of bases not matched to a gene: 5. PCR amplification relied on 60 Vbeta primers (plus 13 Jbeta primers). Clones were sequenced by immunoSEQ multiplex PCR, and TCRdb holds only the in-frame ones, with some missing. The sample records about 130,000 clones, approximately 8.9% being singletons. This clone was seen a few times. What it binds is not known. Healthy individuals who donated bone marrow served as the donors. Nominal health characterized the donors when sampled, though unrecorded immune exposures were likely. Study-level findings and limits: Some highly shared sequence variants likely arose as a pipeline artifact. TCR beta chain V- and J-gene trimming was linked, in a later analysis, to a missense variant in DCLRE1C.

This chain links TRBV7-9 with TRBJ2-1; 10 bases fit TRBD2. This TCR was sampled from a woman in her forties in good health and CMV-seropositive. Sequencing was performed on PBMCs. As DNA, the CDR3 is TGTGCCAGCAGCTTAATACTAGCGGGACCGTACAATGAGCAGTTCTTC. Translation gives CASSLILAGPYNEQFF.